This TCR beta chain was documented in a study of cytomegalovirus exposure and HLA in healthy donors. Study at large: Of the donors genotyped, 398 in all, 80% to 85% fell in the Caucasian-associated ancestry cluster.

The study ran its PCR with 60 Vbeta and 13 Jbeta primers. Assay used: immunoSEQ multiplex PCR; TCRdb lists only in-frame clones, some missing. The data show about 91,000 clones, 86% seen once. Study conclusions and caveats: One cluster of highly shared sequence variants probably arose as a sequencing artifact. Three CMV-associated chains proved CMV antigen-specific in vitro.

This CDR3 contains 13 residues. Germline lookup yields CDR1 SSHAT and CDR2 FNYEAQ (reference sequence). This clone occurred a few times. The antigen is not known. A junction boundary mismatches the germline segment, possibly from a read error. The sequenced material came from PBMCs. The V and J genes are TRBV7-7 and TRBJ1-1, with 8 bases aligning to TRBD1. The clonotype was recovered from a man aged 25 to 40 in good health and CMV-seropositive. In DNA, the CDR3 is TGTGCTAGCAGCGACGGGACAGGCCAAAAAGCTTTCTTT. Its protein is CASSDGTGQKAFF. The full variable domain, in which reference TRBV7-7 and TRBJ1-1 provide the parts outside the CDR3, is GAGVSQSPRYKVTKRGQDVTLRCDPISSHATLYWYQQALGQGPEFLTYFNYEAQPDKSGLPSDRFSAERPEGSISTLTIQRTEQRDSAMYRCASSDGTGQKAFFGQGTRLTVV.